The present T cell receptor (beta chain) was sequenced within a study of cytomegalovirus exposure and HLA in healthy donors. Points from the study as a whole: Reports credit the classifier with highly specific, highly sensitive diagnosis of cytomegalovirus status.

The V gene's germline CDR1 is SGHAT and CDR2 FQNNGV. V gave up 7 bases and J gave up 5 bases; unmatched junction bases: 19. The CDR3 loop spans 18 amino acids. Turning to this clone: Its antigen is currently unknown.

Using immunoSEQ multiplex PCR, the repertoire was profiled, and TCRdb retains in-frame clones only, with some absent. The data contain about 60,000 clones, around 96% of them singletons. Sequencing was done on a sample of PBMCs. This TCR derives from a woman between 18 and 29 years old in good health and CMV-seronegative. The chain has TRBV11-2 and TRBJ2-5; TRBD2 matches at 10 bases. CDR3 amino acids: CASTRSGGARRIGETQYF. The CDR3 DNA reads TGTGCCAGCACCCGCAGCGGGGGGGCCCGCAGGATAGGGGAGACCCAGTACTTC. Looking up the rest from reference TRBV11-2 and TRBJ2-5 gives the full variable domain: EAGVAQSPRYKIIEKRQSVAFWCNPISGHATLYWYQQILGQGPKLLIQFQNNGVVDDSQLPKDRFSAERLKGVDSTLKIQPAKLEDSAVYLCASTRSGGARRIGETQYFGPGTRLLVL.